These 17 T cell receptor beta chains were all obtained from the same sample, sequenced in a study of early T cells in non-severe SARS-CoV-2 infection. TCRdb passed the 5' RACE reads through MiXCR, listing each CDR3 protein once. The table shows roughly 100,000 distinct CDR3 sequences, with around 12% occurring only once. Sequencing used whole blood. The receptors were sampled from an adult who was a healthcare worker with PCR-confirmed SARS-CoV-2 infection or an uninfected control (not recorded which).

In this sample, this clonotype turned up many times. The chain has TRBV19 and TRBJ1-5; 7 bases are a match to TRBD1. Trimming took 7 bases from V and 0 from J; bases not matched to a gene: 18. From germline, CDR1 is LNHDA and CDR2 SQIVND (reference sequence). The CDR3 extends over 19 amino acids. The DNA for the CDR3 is TGTGCCAGTACCAAACAGGGGCGAAAAGTTATTAATAGCAATCAGCCCCAGCATTTT. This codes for CASTKQGRKVINSNQPQHF.

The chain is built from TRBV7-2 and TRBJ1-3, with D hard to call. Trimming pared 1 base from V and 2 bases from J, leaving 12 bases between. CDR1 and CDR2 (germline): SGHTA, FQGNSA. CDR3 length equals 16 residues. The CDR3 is CASSLVGPITGNTIYF. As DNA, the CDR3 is TGTGCCAGCAGCTTAGTGGGCCCGATCACTGGAAACACCATATATTTT.

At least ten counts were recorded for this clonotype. The CDR3 loop is CASSLIAPGGVYEQYF. Here the CDR3 DNA reads TGTGCCAGCAGTTTAATCGCGCCAGGGGGCGTTTACGAGCAGTACTTC. V is TRBV27 and J is TRBJ2-7; 8 bases line up with TRBD1. Unmatched junction bases numbered 10, after V lost 2 bases and J lost 4 bases. The CDR3 contains 16 residues. Germline lookup yields CDR1 MNHEY and CDR2 SMNVEV (reference sequence).

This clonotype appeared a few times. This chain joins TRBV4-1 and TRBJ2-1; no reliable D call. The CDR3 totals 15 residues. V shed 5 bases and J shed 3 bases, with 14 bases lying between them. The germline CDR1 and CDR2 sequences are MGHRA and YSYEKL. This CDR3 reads CASSEQQWDYNEQFF. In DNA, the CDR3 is TGCGCCAGCAGCGAACAACAGTGGGACTACAATGAGCAGTTCTTC.

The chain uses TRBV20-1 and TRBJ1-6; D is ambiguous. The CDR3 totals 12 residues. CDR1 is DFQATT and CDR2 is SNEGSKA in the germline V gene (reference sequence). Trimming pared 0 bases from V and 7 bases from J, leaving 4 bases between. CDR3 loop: CSARDPNSPLHF. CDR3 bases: TGCAGTGCTAGAGATCCCAATTCACCCCTCCACTTT.

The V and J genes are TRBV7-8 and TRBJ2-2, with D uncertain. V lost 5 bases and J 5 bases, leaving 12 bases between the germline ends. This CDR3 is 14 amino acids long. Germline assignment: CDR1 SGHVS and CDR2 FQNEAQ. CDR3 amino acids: CASSPTAQTGELFF. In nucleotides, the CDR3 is TGTGCCAGCAGCCCGACGGCCCAGACCGGGGAGCTGTTTTTT.

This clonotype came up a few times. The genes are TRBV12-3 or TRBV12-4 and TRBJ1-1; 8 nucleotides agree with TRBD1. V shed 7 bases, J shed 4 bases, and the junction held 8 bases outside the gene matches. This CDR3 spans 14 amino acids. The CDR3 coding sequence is TGTGCCAGCACTATAACAGGGGGGAGCACTGAAGCTTTCTTT. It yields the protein CASTITGGSTEAFF.

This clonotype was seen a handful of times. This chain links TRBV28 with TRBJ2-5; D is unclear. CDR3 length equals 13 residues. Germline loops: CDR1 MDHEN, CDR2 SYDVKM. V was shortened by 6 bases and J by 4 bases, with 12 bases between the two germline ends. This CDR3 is CASRRTIGETQYF. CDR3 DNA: TGTGCCAGCAGACGGACGATCGGAGAGACCCAGTACTTC.

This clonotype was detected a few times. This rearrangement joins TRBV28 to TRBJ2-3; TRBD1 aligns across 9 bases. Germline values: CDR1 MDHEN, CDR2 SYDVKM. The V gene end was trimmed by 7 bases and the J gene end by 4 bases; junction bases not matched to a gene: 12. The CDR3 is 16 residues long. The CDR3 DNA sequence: TGTGCCAGCACCCCTACCGGGACAGGGCCGTCAGATACGCAGTATTTT. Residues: CASTPTGTGPSDTQYF.

CDR3 bases: TGTGCCAGCAGTTACCTAGCTAGCGGGAGGGCCCTAGGTATTGAGCAGTTCTTC. Its protein product is CASSYLASGRALGIEQFF. This sequence joins TRBV6-5 and TRBJ2-1, with 12 bases identical to TRBD2. Trimming removed 2 bases from V and 9 bases from J; junction bases left unmatched: 14. Per germline, CDR1 MNHEY and CDR2 SVGAGI. This CDR3 is 18 amino acids long.

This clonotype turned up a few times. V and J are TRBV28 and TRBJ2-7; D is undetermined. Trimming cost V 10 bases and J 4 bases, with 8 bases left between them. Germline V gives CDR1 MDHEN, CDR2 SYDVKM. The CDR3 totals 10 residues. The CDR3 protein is CANFLYEQYF. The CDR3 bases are TGTGCCAACTTCTTGTACGAGCAGTACTTC.

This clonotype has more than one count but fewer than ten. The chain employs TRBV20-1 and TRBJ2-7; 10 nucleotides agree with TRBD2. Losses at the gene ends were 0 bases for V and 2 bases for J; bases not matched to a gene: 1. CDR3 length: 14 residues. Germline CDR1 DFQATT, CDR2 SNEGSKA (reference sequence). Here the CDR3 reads CSARDLAGAYEQYF. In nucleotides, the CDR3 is TGCAGTGCTAGAGATCTAGCGGGGGCCTACGAGCAGTACTTC.

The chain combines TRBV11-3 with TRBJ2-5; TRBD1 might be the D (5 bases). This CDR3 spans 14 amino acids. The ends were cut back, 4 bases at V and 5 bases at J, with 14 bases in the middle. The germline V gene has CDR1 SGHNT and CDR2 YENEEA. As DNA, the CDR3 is TGTGCCAGCAGCTCCGTCAGGGCAGGGGAGACCCAGTACTTC. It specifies CASSSVRAGETQYF.

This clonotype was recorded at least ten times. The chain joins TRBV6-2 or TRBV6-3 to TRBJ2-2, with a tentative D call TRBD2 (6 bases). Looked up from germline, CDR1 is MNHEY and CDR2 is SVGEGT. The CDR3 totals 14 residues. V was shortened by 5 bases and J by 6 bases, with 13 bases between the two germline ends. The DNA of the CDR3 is TGTGCCAGCAGTATCATCGGGAGATCCGGGGAGCTGTTTTTT. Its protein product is CASSIIGRSGELFF.

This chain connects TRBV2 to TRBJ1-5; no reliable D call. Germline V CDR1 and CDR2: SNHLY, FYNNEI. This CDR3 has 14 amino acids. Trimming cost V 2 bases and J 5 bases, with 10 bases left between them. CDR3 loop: CASSETQSYQPQHF. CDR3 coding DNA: TGTGCCAGCAGTGAAACCCAGAGCTATCAGCCCCAGCATTTT.

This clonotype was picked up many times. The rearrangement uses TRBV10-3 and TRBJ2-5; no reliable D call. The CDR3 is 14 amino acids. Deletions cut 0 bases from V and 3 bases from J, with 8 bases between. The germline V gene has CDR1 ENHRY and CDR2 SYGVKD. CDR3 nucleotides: TGTGCCATCAGTGAGTCGAGAGTGGAAGAGACCCAGTACTTC. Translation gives CAISESRVEETQYF.

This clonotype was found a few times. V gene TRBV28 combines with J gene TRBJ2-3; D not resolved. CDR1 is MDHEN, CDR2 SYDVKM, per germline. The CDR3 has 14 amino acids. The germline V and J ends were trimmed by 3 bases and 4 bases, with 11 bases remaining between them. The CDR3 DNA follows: TGTGCCAGCAGTTTCGGTAGGGCCCCAGATACGCAGTATTTT. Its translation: CASSFGRAPDTQYF. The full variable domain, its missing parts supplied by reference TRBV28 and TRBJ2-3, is DVKVTQSSRYLVKRTGEKVFLECVQDMDHENMFWYRQDPGLGLRLIYFSYDVKMKEKGDIPEGYSVSREKKERFSLILESASTNQTSMYLCASSFGRAPDTQYFGPGTRLTVL.